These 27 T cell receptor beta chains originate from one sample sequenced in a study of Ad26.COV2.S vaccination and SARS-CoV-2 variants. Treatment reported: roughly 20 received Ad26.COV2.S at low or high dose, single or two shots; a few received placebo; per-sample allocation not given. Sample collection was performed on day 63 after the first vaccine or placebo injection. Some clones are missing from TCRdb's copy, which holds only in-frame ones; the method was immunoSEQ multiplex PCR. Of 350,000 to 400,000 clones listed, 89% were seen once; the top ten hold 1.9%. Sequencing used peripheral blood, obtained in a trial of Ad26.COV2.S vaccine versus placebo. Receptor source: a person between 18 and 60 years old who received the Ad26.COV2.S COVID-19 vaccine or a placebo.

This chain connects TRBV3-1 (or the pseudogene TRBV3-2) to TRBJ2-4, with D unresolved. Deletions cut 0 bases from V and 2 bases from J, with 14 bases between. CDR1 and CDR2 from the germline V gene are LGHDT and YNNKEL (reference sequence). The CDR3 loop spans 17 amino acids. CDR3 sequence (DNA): TGTGCCAGCAGCCAAGATTGGGCGGCTAGGTCCAAAAACATTCAGTACTTC. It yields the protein CASSQDWAARSKNIQYF.

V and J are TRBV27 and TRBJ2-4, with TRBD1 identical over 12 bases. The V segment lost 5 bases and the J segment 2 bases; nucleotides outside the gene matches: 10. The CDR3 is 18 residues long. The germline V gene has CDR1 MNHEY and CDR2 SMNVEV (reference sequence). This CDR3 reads CASSAVPGQGATKNIQYF. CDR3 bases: TGTGCCAGCAGTGCGGTCCCGGGACAGGGGGCTACCAAAAACATTCAGTACTTC.

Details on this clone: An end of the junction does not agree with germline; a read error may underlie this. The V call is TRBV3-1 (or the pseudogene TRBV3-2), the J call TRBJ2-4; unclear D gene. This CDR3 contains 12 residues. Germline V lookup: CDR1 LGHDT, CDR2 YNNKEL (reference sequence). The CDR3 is CASSRNGLLTHF. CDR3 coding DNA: TGTGCCAGCAGCCGGAACGGGCTACTTACGCACTTC.

CDR3 region: CASSLAGPGGTDTQYF. CDR3 nucleotide sequence: TGCGCCAGCAGCCTGGCAGGGCCAGGGGGCACAGATACGCAGTATTTT. The gene calls are TRBV5-1 and TRBJ2-3; D is possibly TRBD1 (6 bases). Germline V gene sequence: CDR1 SGHRS, CDR2 YFSETQ. The V and J ends lost 4 bases and 1 base respectively, with 16 bases between them. The CDR3 totals 16 residues.

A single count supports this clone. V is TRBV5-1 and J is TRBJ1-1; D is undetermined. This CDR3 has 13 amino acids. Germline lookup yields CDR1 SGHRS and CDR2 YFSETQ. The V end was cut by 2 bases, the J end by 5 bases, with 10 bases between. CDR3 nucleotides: TGCGCCAGCAGCTTCGTAGAGGGAACTGAAGCTTTCTTT. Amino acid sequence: CASSFVEGTEAFF.

CDR3 coding DNA: TGTGCCAGCAGTGAAGTGACTAGCCACCAAGAGACCCAGTACTTC. Encoded protein: CASSEVTSHQETQYF. This rearrangement joins TRBV6-1 to TRBJ2-5, with 7 bases aligning to TRBD2. The CDR3 covers 15 residues. Trimming removed 1 base from V and 0 bases from J; junction bases left unmatched: 2. CDR1 MNHNS and CDR2 SASEGT come from the germline V gene.

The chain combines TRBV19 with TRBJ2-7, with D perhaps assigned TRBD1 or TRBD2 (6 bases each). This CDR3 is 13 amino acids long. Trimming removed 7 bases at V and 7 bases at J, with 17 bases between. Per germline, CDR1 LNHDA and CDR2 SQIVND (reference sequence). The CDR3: CASTGDIPGEQYF. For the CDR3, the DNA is TGTGCCAGTACGGGGGACATACCGGGGGAGCAGTACTTC.

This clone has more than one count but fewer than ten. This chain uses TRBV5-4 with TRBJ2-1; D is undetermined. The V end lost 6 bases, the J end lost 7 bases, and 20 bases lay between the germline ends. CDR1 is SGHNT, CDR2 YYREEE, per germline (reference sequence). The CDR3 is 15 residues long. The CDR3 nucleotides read TGTGCCAGCAAAACCGCCCGTGGCCACGGGAATGAGCAGTTCTTC. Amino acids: CASKTARGHGNEQFF. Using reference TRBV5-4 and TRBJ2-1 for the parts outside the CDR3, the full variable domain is ETGVTQSPTHLIKTRGQQVTLRCSSQSGHNTVSWYQQALGQGPQFIFQYYREEENGRGNFPPRFSGLQFPNYSSELNVNALELDDSALYLCASKTARGHGNEQFFGPGTRLTVL.

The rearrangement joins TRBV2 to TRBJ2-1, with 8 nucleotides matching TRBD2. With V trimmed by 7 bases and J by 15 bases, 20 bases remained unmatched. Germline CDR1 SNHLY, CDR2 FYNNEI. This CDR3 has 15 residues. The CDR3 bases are TGTGCCAGCAAACTAACCCATAGTGCGGGACTAGGGTGGTTCTTC. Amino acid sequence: CASKLTHSAGLGWFF.

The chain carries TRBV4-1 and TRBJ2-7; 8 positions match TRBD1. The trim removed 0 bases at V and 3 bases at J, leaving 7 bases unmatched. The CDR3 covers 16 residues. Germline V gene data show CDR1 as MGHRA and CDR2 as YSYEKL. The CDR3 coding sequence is TGCGCCAGCAGCCAAGACTCGGACAGGGTGCGCTACGAGCAGTACTTC. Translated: CASSQDSDRVRYEQYF.

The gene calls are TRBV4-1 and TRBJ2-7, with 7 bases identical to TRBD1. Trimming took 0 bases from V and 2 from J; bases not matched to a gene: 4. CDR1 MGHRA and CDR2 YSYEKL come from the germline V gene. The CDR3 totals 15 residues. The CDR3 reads CASSQELGTAYEQYF. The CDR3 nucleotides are TGCGCCAGCAGCCAAGAACTAGGGACAGCCTACGAGCAGTACTTC.

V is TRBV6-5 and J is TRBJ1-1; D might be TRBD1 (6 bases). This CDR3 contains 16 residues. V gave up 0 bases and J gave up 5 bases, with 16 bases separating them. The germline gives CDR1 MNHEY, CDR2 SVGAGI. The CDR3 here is CASSYSQGRLLTEAFF. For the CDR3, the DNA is TGTGCCAGCAGTTACTCTCAGGGGCGGTTGTTGACTGAAGCTTTCTTT.

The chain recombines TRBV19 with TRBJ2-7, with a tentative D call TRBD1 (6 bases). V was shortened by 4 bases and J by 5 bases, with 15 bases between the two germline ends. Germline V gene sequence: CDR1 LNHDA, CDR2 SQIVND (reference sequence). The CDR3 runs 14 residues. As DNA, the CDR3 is TGTGCCAGTAGTAGGACAGCCCCAGGAAACGAGCAGTACTTC. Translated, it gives CASSRTAPGNEQYF. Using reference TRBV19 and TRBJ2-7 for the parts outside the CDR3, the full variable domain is DGGITQSPKYLFRKEGQNVTLSCEQNLNHDAMYWYRQDPGQGLRLIYYSQIVNDFQKGDIAEGYSVSREKKESFPLTVTSAQKNPTAFYLCASSRTAPGNEQYFGPGTRLTVT.

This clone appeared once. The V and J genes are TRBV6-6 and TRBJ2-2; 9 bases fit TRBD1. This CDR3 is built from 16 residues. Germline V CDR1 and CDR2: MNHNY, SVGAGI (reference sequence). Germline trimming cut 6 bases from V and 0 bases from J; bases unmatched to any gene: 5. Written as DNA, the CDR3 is TGTGCCAGCAGCCAAAGGACAGGGGCGAACACCGGGGAGCTGTTTTTT. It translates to CASSQRTGANTGELFF.

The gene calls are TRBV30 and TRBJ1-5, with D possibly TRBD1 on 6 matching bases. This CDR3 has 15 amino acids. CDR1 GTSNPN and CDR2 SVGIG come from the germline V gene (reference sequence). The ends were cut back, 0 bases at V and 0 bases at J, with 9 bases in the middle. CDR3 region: CAWSVRGTSNQPQHF. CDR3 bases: TGTGCCTGGAGTGTAAGGGGGACTAGCAATCAGCCCCAGCATTTT. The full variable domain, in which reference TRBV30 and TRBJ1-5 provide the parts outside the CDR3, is SQTIHQWPATLVQPVGSPLSLECTVEGTSNPNLYWYRQAAGRGLQLLFYSVGIGQISSEVPQNLSASRPQDRQFILSSKKLLLSDSGFYLCAWSVRGTSNQPQHFGDGTRLSIL.

CDR3 sequence reads: CASSLVGQAGYEQYF. The CDR3 DNA is TGTGCCAGCAGCTTAGTCGGACAGGCGGGGTACGAGCAGTACTTC. The genes are TRBV13 and TRBJ2-7, with D perhaps matching TRBD1 (7 bases). Germline V CDR1 and CDR2: PRHDT, FYEKMQ (reference sequence). The CDR3 is 15 residues long. Trimming cost V 1 base and J 4 bases, with 14 bases left between them.

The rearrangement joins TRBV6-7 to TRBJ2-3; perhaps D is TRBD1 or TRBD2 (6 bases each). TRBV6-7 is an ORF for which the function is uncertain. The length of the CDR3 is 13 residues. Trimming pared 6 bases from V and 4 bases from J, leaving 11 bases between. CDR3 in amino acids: CASSQGGPDTQYF. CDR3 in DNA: TGTGCCAGCAGCCAAGGGGGGCCAGATACGCAGTATTTT.

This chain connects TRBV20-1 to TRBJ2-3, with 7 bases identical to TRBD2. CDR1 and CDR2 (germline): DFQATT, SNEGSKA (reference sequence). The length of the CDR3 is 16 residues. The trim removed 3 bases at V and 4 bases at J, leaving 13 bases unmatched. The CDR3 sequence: CSASAMTSSMADTQYF. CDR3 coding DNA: TGCAGTGCTAGTGCTATGACTAGCAGTATGGCAGATACGCAGTATTTT.

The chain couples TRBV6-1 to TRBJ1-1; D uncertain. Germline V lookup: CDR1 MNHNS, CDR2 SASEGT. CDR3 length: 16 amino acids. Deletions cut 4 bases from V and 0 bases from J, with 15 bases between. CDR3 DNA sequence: TGTGCCAGCAGTGCCGAGACGTTACCTTTGAACACTGAAGCTTTCTTT. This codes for CASSAETLPLNTEAFF.

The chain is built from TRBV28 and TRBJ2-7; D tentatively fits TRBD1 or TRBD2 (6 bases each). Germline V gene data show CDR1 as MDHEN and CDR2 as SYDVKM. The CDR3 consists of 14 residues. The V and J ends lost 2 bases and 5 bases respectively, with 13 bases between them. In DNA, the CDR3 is TGTGCCAGCAGTTTAACCGGGGGCAGAGACGAGCAGTACTTC. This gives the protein CASSLTGGRDEQYF.

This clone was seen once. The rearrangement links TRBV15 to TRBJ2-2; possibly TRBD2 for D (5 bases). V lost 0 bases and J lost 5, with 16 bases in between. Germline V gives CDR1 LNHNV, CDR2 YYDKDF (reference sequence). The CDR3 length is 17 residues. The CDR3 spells CATSRDPASIRTGELFF. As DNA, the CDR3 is TGTGCCACCAGCAGAGATCCCGCTAGCATCCGGACCGGGGAGCTGTTTTTT.

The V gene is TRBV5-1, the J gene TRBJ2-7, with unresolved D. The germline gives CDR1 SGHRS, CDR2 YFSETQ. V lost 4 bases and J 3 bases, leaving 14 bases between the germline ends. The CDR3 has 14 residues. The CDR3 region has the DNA TGCGCCAGCAGCATCGACGCCGGACGCTACGAGCAGTACTTC. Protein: CASSIDAGRYEQYF.

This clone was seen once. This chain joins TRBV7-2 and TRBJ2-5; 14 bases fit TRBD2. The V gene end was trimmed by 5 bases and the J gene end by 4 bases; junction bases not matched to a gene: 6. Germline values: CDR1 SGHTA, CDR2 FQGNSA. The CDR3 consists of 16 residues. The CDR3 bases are TGTGCCAGCAGCGCCCAGACTAGCGGGAGGGGAGAGACCCAGTACTTC. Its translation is CASSAQTSGRGETQYF.

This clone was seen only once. The CDR3 region has the DNA TGCGCCAGCAGCCAAGGGGTGAGCGGGAGGGCCGGTGAGCAGTTCTTC. Encoded protein: CASSQGVSGRAGEQFF. V usage is TRBV4-3 and J usage is TRBJ2-1; 10 bases map to TRBD2. J lost 9 bases, V lost 1 base, and 9 bases had no gene match. This CDR3 comprises 16 residues. The germline V gene encodes CDR1 LGHNA and CDR2 YSLEER.

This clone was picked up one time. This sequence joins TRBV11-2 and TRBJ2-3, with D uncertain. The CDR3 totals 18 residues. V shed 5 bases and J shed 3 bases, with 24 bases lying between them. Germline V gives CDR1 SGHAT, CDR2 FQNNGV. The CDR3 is CASSILTPQHFRTDTQYF. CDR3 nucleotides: TGTGCCAGCAGCATCCTCACACCTCAGCATTTTAGGACAGATACGCAGTATTTT.

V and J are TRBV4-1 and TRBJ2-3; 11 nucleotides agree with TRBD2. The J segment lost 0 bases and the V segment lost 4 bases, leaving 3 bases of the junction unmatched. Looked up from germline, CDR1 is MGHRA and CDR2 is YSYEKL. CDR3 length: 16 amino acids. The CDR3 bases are TGCGCCAGCAGCCTTAGGACTAGCGGGAGCACAGATACGCAGTATTTT. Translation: CASSLRTSGSTDTQYF.

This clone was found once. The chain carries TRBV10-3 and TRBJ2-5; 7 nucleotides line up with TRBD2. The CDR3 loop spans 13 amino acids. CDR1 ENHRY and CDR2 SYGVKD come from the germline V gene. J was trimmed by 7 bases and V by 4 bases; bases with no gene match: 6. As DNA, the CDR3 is TGTGCCATCAGTGTCAGGGAGGGTGGGACCCAGTACTTC. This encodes CAISVREGGTQYF.